This T cell receptor (beta chain) is from a study of breast tumors, draining lymph nodes, adjacent tissues. TCRdb re-called the multiplex PCR reads with MiXCR, one entry per CDR3 protein. Of about 13,000 distinct CDR3 sequences listed, 40% to 55% are singletons. This clonotype is medium-sized. The V end was cut by 0 bases, the J end by 7 bases, with 13 bases between. Germline V gives CDR1 DFQATT, CDR2 SNEGSKA (reference sequence). The CDR3 covers 14 residues. The sample taken for sequencing was tumor-adjacent breast tissue. The chain has TRBV20-1 and TRBJ1-5, with TRBD1 as a possible D gene (6 bases). The sequence came from a female donor with breast cancer. Some clones in this sample may be carry-over from other donors' samples. For the CDR3, the DNA is TGCAGTGCTAGAGATCCAGGGGCGCGGCAGCCCCAGCATTTT. It yields the protein CSARDPGARQPQHF.